Listed below are T cell receptor beta chains from one sample, sequenced in a study of molecular identifiers for immune sequencing clone quantification. MiXCR, run by TCRdb on the PCR reads, gives a single entry per CDR3 protein. The sample holds 550,000 to 750,000 distinct CDR3 sequences, just under 20% seen once. The sequenced sample was naive CD8+ T cells from blood, with Jurkat cell RNA spiked in. Receptor source: a human donor in good health. Some libraries in this study had Jurkat cell RNA spiked in. The CDR3 runs from the conserved cysteine through the conserved F or W. The D gene is left open where the match is weak. Only some rows state a clone size, as once, few, many or a class for expanded clones.

J gene	clone size	V gene	D gene	CDR3 protein	CDR3 DNA
TRBJ2-1	many	TRBV7-9	-	CASSYAVKGHGSEQFF	TGTGCCAGCAGTTATGCGGTCAAGGGGCACGGTAGTGAGCAGTTCTTC
TRBJ1-4	many	TRBV12-3/TRBV12-4	-	CASSLDPGKLFF	TGTGCCAGCAGTTTAGATCCAGGGAAACTGTTTTTT
TRBJ1-1	many	TRBV4-1	TRBD1	CASSVVDRVNTEAFF	TGCGCCAGCAGCGTTGTAGACAGGGTGAACACTGAAGCTTTCTTT
TRBJ2-2	many	TRBV24-1	-	CATSARGELFF	TGTGCCACCAGTGCCCGCGGGGAGCTGTTTTTT
TRBJ2-1	many	TRBV7-2	TRBD1	CASSSRQGEVNEQFF	TGTGCCAGCAGCTCAAGACAGGGGGAGGTCAATGAGCAGTTCTTC
TRBJ2-3	many	TRBV29-1	TRBD1	CSVDPTGAASTDTQYF	TGCAGCGTTGACCCGACAGGGGCTGCTAGCACAGATACGCAGTATTTT
TRBJ2-7	many	TRBV6-5	TRBD1	CASSLATGLTYEQYF	TGTGCCAGCAGCCTCGCGACAGGGTTAACCTACGAGCAGTACTTC
TRBJ2-2	few	TRBV20-1	TRBD1	CSARGDRGQAGELFF	TGCAGTGCTAGAGGTGACAGGGGGCAAGCCGGGGAGCTGTTTTTT
TRBJ2-7	many	TRBV27	-	CASSDNPGASYEQYF	TGTGCCAGCAGCGACAACCCGGGGGCCTCCTACGAGCAGTACTTC
TRBJ2-3	few	TRBV20-1	TRBD1	CSASNFFGQGLDTQYF	TGCAGTGCTAGTAACTTTTTTGGACAGGGGCTTGATACGCAGTATTTT
TRBJ2-1	few	TRBV19	-	CASSISGGRTYNEQFF	TGTGCCAGTAGCATTAGCGGCGGCAGGACCTACAATGAGCAGTTCTTC
TRBJ1-1	many	TRBV9	-	CASSVGSGSNTEAFF	TGTGCCAGCAGCGTAGGGTCAGGAAGTAACACTGAAGCTTTCTTT
TRBJ1-1	many	TRBV18	TRBD1	CASHSGTGGEGTEAFF	TGTGCCAGCCACAGCGGGACAGGGGGCGAGGGCACTGAAGCTTTCTTT
TRBJ2-1	many	TRBV30	-	CASADSGEQFF	TGTGCCTCGGCAGATTCCGGTGAGCAGTTCTTC
TRBJ1-2	-	TRBV27	TRBD1	CASSFIGQGTSNYGYTF	TGTGCCAGCAGTTTTATAGGACAGGGGACTTCTAACTATGGCTACACCTTC
TRBJ1-6	-	TRBV7-9	-	CASGARTANNSPLHF	TGTGCCAGCGGCGCCAGGACAGCCAATAATTCACCCCTCCACTTT
TRBJ2-3	many	TRBV19	-	CASSWGLRSSHDTQYF	TGTGCCAGTAGTTGGGGTTTACGCTCAAGTCATGATACGCAGTATTTT
TRBJ2-5	many	TRBV7-9	-	CASSGGLETQYF	TGTGCCAGCAGTGGGGGTTTGGAGACCCAGTACTTC
TRBJ1-2	-	TRBV28	TRBD1	CASSKTGGNGYTF	TGTGCCAGCAGCAAGACAGGGGGCAATGGCTACACCTTC
TRBJ1-5	many	TRBV19	-	CASTPDSYSNQPQHF	TGTGCCAGTACCCCAGACAGCTATAGCAATCAGCCCCAGCATTTT
TRBJ2-1	-	TRBV15	TRBD1	CATSSERTGNEQFF	TGTGCCACCAGCAGTGAACGGACAGGCAATGAGCAGTTCTTC
TRBJ2-7	-	TRBV7-8	-	CASSLFSPSLNEQYF	TGTGCCAGCAGCTTATTTTCCCCTAGTCTGAACGAGCAGTACTTC
TRBJ2-4	few	TRBV19	-	CASSIMSGGNIQYF	TGTGCCAGTAGTATAATGTCAGGAGGGAACATTCAGTACTTC
TRBJ1-2	many	TRBV6-5	TRBD1	CASSTRWGDRGGYTF	TGTGCCAGCAGTACACGTTGGGGGGACAGGGGCGGCTACACCTTC
TRBJ2-1	-	TRBV4-1	TRBD1	CASSQEGSAGGGNEQFF	TGCGCCAGCAGCCAAGAGGGGTCGGCAGGGGGCGGAAATGAGCAGTTCTTC
TRBJ1-1	-	TRBV9	-	CASSPLPPDTEAFF	TGTGCCAGCAGCCCCCTCCCCCCGGACACTGAAGCTTTCTTT
TRBJ2-1	-	TRBV27	TRBD2	CASSLLGGRAPYNEQFF	TGTGCCAGCAGTCTCTTAGGAGGGAGGGCCCCCTACAATGAGCAGTTCTTC
TRBJ1-4	many	TRBV4-1	-	CASSQVDGEKLFF	TGCGCCAGCAGCCAAGTAGACGGTGAAAAACTGTTTTTT
TRBJ2-7	few	TRBV5-1	-	CASSLVGIEQYF	TGCGCCAGCAGCTTGGTGGGAATCGAGCAGTACTTC
TRBJ1-1	many	TRBV11-2	-	CASSLEGLMNTEAFF	TGTGCCAGCAGCTTAGAAGGACTTATGAACACTGAAGCTTTCTTT
TRBJ2-7	many	TRBV28	-	CASRTPSYEQYF	TGTGCCAGCAGGACTCCATCCTACGAGCAGTACTTC
TRBJ2-2	-	TRBV27	TRBD2	CASSPLAAYTGELFF	TGTGCCAGCAGTCCACTAGCGGCGTACACCGGGGAGCTGTTTTTT
TRBJ2-7	many	TRBV4-3	-	CASSQDLLAASSYEQYF	TGCGCCAGCAGCCAAGATCTTTTAGCGGCTAGCTCCTACGAGCAGTACTTC
TRBJ2-2	few	TRBV9	-	CASSPDVGGMWELFF	TGTGCCAGCAGCCCGGATGTGGGGGGAATGTGGGAGCTGTTTTTT
TRBJ2-5	many	TRBV9	-	CASSVEAATNQETQYF	TGTGCCAGCAGCGTAGAGGCTGCGACCAACCAAGAGACCCAGTACTTC
TRBJ2-3	many	TRBV28	-	CASSFRVTDTQYF	TGTGCCAGCAGTTTTAGAGTCACAGATACGCAGTATTTT
TRBJ2-3	many	TRBV5-8	TRBD2	CASSLEGRGTDTQYF	TGTGCCAGCAGCTTGGAAGGGAGGGGCACAGATACGCAGTATTTT
TRBJ1-1	many	TRBV4-1	TRBD1	CASSLHGQGPIGSEAFF	TGCGCCAGCAGCCTCCATGGACAGGGGCCCATCGGATCTGAAGCTTTCTTT
TRBJ2-1	few	TRBV27	TRBD2	CASSPTGSGMGNEQFF	TGTGCCAGCAGTCCCACGGGCAGCGGGATGGGCAATGAGCAGTTCTTC
TRBJ2-2	few	TRBV28	-	CASSSTAVPTGELFF	TGTGCCAGCAGCTCCACTGCAGTACCCACCGGGGAGCTGTTTTTT
TRBJ1-2	few	TRBV20-1	-	CSARSSGGDYGYTF	TGCAGTGCTAGATCTTCAGGAGGTGACTATGGCTACACCTTC
TRBJ2-1	few	TRBV5-8	-	CASSFQIWEQFF	TGTGCCAGCAGCTTCCAAATCTGGGAGCAGTTCTTC
TRBJ2-3	-	TRBV7-2	TRBD2	CASSPLGTSGGAIITADTQYF	TGTGCCAGCAGCCCGCTAGGGACTAGCGGGGGGGCCATTATTACCGCAGATACGCAGTATTTT
TRBJ2-2	few	TRBV30	-	CAWSRRPSNTGELFF	TGTGCCTGGAGTAGGAGGCCGTCGAACACCGGGGAGCTGTTTTTT
TRBJ1-2	many	TRBV12-3/TRBV12-4	-	CASSFGWGADGYTF	TGTGCCAGCAGTTTCGGTTGGGGGGCGGATGGCTACACCTTC
TRBJ2-3	many	TRBV28	-	CASHSTDTQYF	TGTGCCAGCCATAGCACAGATACGCAGTATTTT
TRBJ2-1	many	TRBV12-3/TRBV12-4	TRBD2	CASSSAFGLADEQFF	TGTGCCAGCAGTTCTGCCTTCGGACTAGCTGATGAGCAGTTCTTC
TRBJ1-5	few	TRBV6-2/TRBV6-3	TRBD1	CASTSGTANHRPQHF	TGTGCCAGCACTTCGGGGACAGCGAATCATCGGCCCCAGCATTTT